The subject of this entry is one T cell receptor beta chain. Its antigen is unknown. V lost 4 bases, J lost 5 bases, and 3 bases stayed unmatched. The CDR3 consists of 16 residues. The germline V gene has CDR1 MGHDK and CDR2 SYGVNS. This entry comes from a study of CD8+ T cells in alopecia areata. Reverse transcribed after extraction, RNA yielded cDNA as the sequencing template. Clones were sequenced by immunoSEQ multiplex PCR, and TCRdb holds only the in-frame ones, with some missing. The data show about 110,000 clones, 45% to 60% seen once. General study findings and limits: The study found TCR sharing across patients less clear than in mice, possibly for HLA reasons. Lesional scalp, especially alopecia totalis/universalis, showed higher clonality than normal scalp.

Alopecia areata patients provided lesional scalp punch biopsies and peripheral blood, both collected for the study. Sorting separated CD4+ and CD8+ T cells out of PBMCs. This receptor was obtained from a human donor with alopecia areata. Sequencing was done on a sample of NKG2D-low CD8+ T cells sorted from blood. The V call is TRBV25-1, the J call TRBJ2-2; 14 bases agree with TRBD2. In DNA form, the CDR3 reads TGTGCCAGCAGTGGACTAGCGGGAGGGAGGACCGGGGAGCTGTTTTTT. It is translated as CASSGLAGGRTGELFF.